This paragraph covers one TCR beta chain sequence. Its antigen is not known. Sorted-subset replicate PCR reactions were performed with about 200 ng DNA, corresponding to roughly 29,000 T cell genomes. Using immunoSEQ multiplex PCR, the repertoire was profiled, and TCRdb retains in-frame clones only, with some absent. The sample records millions of clones, around 90% being singletons. This CDR3 is built from 14 residues. V lost 3 bases to trimming and J lost 3 bases, with 10 bases between them. Germline lookup yields CDR1 SGDLS and CDR2 YYNGEE. A CD45RA+ naive subset and a CD45RA-negative memory subset were split from CD4+ cells. This sample was taken from a study of shared clonotypes between healthy human individuals. Study-wide points: Only blood was sampled, and tissue TCR repertoires likely differ from blood ones.

The chain is built from TRBV9 and TRBJ1-3, with D possibly matching TRBD1 (6 bases). The receptor's source is a man aged 18 to 30 in good health. The sequencing sample was made of naive CD4+ T cells sorted from blood. Noted subset: CD45RA+ positively selected. The CDR3: CASSEGGRGNTIYF. CDR3 in DNA: TGTGCCAGCAGCGAGGGGGGACGTGGAAACACCATATATTTT.